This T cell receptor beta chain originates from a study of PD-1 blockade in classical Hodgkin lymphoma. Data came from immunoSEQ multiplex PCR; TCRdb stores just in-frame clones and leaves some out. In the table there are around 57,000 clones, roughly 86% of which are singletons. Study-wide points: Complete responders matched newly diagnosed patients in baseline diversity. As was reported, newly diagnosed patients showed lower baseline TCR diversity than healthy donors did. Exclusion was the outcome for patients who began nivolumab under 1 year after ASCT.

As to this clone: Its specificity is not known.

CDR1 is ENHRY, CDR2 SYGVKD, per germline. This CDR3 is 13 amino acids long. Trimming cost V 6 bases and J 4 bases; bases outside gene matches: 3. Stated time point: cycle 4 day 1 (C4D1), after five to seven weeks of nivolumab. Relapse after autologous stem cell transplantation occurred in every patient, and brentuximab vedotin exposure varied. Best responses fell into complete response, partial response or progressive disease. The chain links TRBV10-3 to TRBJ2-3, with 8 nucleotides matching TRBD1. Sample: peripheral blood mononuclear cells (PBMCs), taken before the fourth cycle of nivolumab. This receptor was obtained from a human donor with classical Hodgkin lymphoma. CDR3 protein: CAIRQGAADTQYF. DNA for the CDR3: TGTGCCATCAGGCAGGGGGCCGCAGATACGCAGTATTTT.